This T cell receptor beta chain comes out of a study of cytomegalovirus exposure and HLA in healthy donors (dated by TCRdb to between 2016 and 2019). General notes on the study: In an earlier analysis of roughly 590 of the donors, less than 350 Gb of sequence data and about 110 million unique TCR beta sequences from roughly 200 million T cells were reported. Both class I and class II loci were covered by HLA typing, at four-digit resolution. An early release covering just under 650 HLA-typed donors comprised 250 to 350 gigabases of sequencing data and approximately 80 million unique TCR sequences. Of the 350 to 450 genotyped donors, approximately 82% fell in the genetic ancestry cluster associated with self-reported Caucasian donors. Typing coverage differed by locus: A, B, C, DRB1 and DQB1 were typed in roughly 629-640 donors, DQA1 in about 560, DPA1 in roughly 590, and DPB1 in 450 to 490. On average, roughly 240,000 unique TCR beta nucleotide sequences were sequenced per donor among 398 genotyped donors of the cohort, with 15% to 20% of those sequences being non-productive. The study was designed to test whether signatures of past pathogen exposure could be identified by cataloging public T cell receptors. All discovery cohort repertoires had been generated on a single sequencing platform. Genome-wide SNP genotypes for about 65% of the roughly 700 donors were used in a later genetic analysis, which treated that subset as a discovery cohort. Donor age, sex, ethnicity and CMV serostatus were compiled together with the repertoire data. Because of strong linkage in the cohort, roughly five DR-DQ haplotypes were treated as single units for association and clustering. To predict cytomegalovirus infection status, the study brought together high-throughput TCR immunosequencing, statistical association of individual TCRs with disease status, and machine learning. In addition to the first cohort of 500 to 850 subjects, a separate validation cohort of 120 different subjects was used. The T cell repertoires of 666 subjects were profiled by immunosequencing and related to cytomegalovirus serostatus. In the later analysis, no new phenotypic data were used to find candidate immune exposures; instead, reliance was placed on TCR beta sequences and their occurrence across donors. A later analysis re-examined previously published TCR beta repertoires from 500 to 700 donors and added high-resolution HLA genotyping to investigate patterns of TCR occurrence. An earlier analysis of nearly 600 of the donors applied high-throughput TCR beta sequencing to assess whether each TCR beta V gene segment acted as functional or pseudogenic.

Broader findings and caveats from the paper: A cluster of highly shared sequence variants was judged likely to represent a technical artifact of the sequencing pipeline. A later genetic analysis reported fewer N-insertions in productive TCRs among donors in an Asian-associated ancestry cluster than the roughly 700-donor mean. A later genetic analysis associated a missense DCLRE1C variant with V-gene and J-gene trimming of TCR beta chains, and an independent cohort replicated the association. The study listed approximately 150 TCR beta chains as associated with cytomegalovirus. Presence/absence analyses assumed roughly uniform sequencing depth across donors, an assumption that may not hold. An earlier analysis of around 600 of the donors showed that most TCR beta V segments appeared in productive rearrangements either about 87% or about 30% of the time, which broadly matched IMGT annotations. In vitro tests confirmed that three of the cytomegalovirus-associated TCR beta chains recognize cytomegalovirus antigens. A later analysis found that TCR association rates varied across HLA loci, with DRB1 alleles showing the most associated TCRs and HLA-C alleles the fewest. A later analysis reported that several top co-occurrence clusters appeared linked to parvovirus B19, influenza, CMV and Epstein-Barr virus. The 87-base-pair reads could not distinguish some IMGT-functional V segments, including TRBV6-2 and TRBV6-3, so those segments were excluded. The classifier was reported to diagnose cytomegalovirus status with high specificity and sensitivity in both the original and validation cohorts. Because some donors lacked HLA typing at each locus, the association tests relied only on the typed subset. The cohort was sequenced for TCR beta chains only, and without alpha or paired-chain data the features that could be detected were limited. When HLA alleles, especially DR and DQ, strongly co-occurred, TCR associations were difficult to assign to individual alleles. The authors suggested that the approach could potentially be generalized to other disease states and immunological phenotypes. A further reported finding was that TCR beta sequences accurately predicted the HLA-A and HLA-B alleles for most subjects in the first cohort. Linkage disequilibrium might explain the correlated functional status among segregating V segments, but an unknown experimental factor could not be ruled out. In a later analysis, HLA-associated TCR beta chains showed more clonal expansion and lower generation probabilities than non-associated chains that were equally common. Because counts were too low, roughly 16 rarely observed V segments, including chromosome 9 orphons, were excluded from the earlier analysis of some 590 of the donors. A later analysis found that most CMV-associated TCR beta chains appeared HLA-restricted, with HLA associations seemingly driven largely by CMV exposure. In a later analysis, 16,951 TCR beta sequences were associated with specific HLA alleles at a false discovery rate of 0.05. Immune exposure information for the cohort was limited to CMV serostatus. Across donors, most TCR sequences were observed very rarely, whereas some public TCRs were present in many individuals.

The CDR3 runs 12 residues from the cysteine to the phenylalanine. Only CDR3 DNA remains: 36 bases, in frame from the first base. The germline V gene gives CDR1 as MNHEY and CDR2 as SVGAGI. V loses 2 bases of germline sequence and J loses 13 bases, and the interval between the two ends is 14 bases. The cohort comprised some 700 healthy bone marrow donors. At the time of sampling, all cohort members were nominally healthy, though unrecorded immune exposures were likely present. The donor was CMV seronegative and belonged to the group of around 350 seronegative cohort members. A peripheral blood sample was provided by each donor, and peripheral blood mononuclear cells were used for TCR beta sequencing. The Qiagen DNeasy Blood Extraction Kit was used to extract genomic DNA from the blood cell samples. Library construction relied on the immunoSEQ multiplex PCR assay. A mixture of 60 forward primers for TCR Vbeta segments and 13 reverse primers for TCR Jbeta segments was used in the multiplex PCR. A multiplex PCR assay on genomic DNA amplified the CDR3 region of rearranged TCR beta genes. The amplified TCR beta libraries were sequenced on the Illumina HiSeq System as 87-base-pair reads. In the source study's methods: Across the 500 to 700 repertoires, a later analysis counted roughly 77 million unique TCR beta chains, approximately 12 million of which were shared by at least two donors. Raw reads were error-corrected and collapsed into unique sequences with a nearest-neighbor algorithm that merged closely related sequences to remove PCR and sequencing errors. Alignment of CDR3 sequences to IMGT reference sequences was used to assign V, D and J gene segments. For a sequence to be retained, a match of at least six nucleotides to both a V gene segment and a J gene segment was required. Rearrangements were called productive when the CDR3 lacked stop codons and stayed in frame with V and J; all others were non-productive. Following IMGT convention, CDR3 was defined as the stretch from the second conserved V-encoded cysteine up to the conserved J-encoded phenylalanine. The earlier analysis of about 530 of the donors excluded any sequence lacking an unambiguous match to a single V gene segment. In an earlier analysis of 587 of the donors, V segments were called functional above 56.7% productive rearrangements and were called segregating when the between-donor standard deviation exceeded 5%. A statistical classification framework was developed to diagnose cytomegalovirus status using the catalog of TCR beta chain sequences. In a later analysis, TCR nucleotide sequences were compared against IMGT/GENE-DB human TR gene sequences so that V and J genes could be assigned. Using the TCRdist pipeline, a later analysis assigned CDR3 sequences along with most-parsimonious VDJ recombination scenarios. In a later analysis, each TCR beta chain was defined by its CDR3 amino acid sequence together with its V-gene family, and reads without a unique V-gene family were excluded. In a later analysis, a few hundred highly shared, low-generation-probability nucleotide sequences were removed to address suspected cross-contamination and a sequencing artifact. A later analysis calculated a clonal expansion index for each public chain from normalized within-repertoire ranks of inferred template counts. Generation probabilities in a later analysis came from a VDJ recombination model fitted to out-of-frame rearrangements, and those results were checked against IGoR. A later analysis scored TCR-TCR, TCR-HLA and TCR-CMV co-occurrence with hypergeometric tests, applying a repertoire-size bias correction to TCR pairs. False discovery rates were estimated in a later analysis by permuting HLA or CMV assignments 20 times. A later analysis grouped co-occurring TCRs with DBSCAN, adding TCRdist sequence similarity when clustering within HLA-allele-positive subsets. Repertoires with fewer than 30,000 or more than 120,000 public chains were left out of co-occurrence clustering, as were a few repertoires with anomalous nucleotide sharing. As stored in TCRdb, this immuneACCESS dataset retains in-frame rearrangements with V and J assigned. A fraction of the clones does not appear; measured against another copy, unresolved V genes explain less than half of the discrepancy, and the remainder lacks a known reason. For V, J and clone size, that table is used; D and trimming come from the DNA. The sample profile shows fewer than 150,000 clones; over 60% of them were found once. The leading ten clones occupy 2% to 2.5% of the sample.

A note on this clone: This clone's antigen is unknown. Base quality data are lacking; no much larger clone is found one base away.

This TCR came from a man between 25 and 39 years old in good health and CMV-seronegative. The chain was built from TRBV6-5 and TRBJ1-1; the D gene cannot be named for sure. The sample consisted of PBMCs. The nucleotide sequence reads TGTGCCAGCAGTTACGCGGGAGGGCTCGGTTTCTTT. Its protein product is CASSYAGGLGFF.